This TCR beta chain was sequenced for a study of beta chain features in type 1 diabetes (dated by TCRdb to the late 2010s). General notes on the study: Patients and healthy donors did not differ in mean age, gender distribution, total cell number or subset yield. Across all samples, some 99 million sorted cells were examined, and cell number per subset correlated strongly with RNA yield. In the study, recently diagnosed type 1 diabetes patients and matched healthy donors were compared on the TCRB repertoires of their sorted circulating CD4+ T cell subsets. Whereas all 28 donors provided naive and central memory subsets, regulatory and stem cell-like memory subsets were isolated from just 8 patients and about 8 healthy donors.

The paper's findings and limits, for the study overall: At VDJ recombination sites, type 1 diabetes patients had fewer insertions and more deleted nucleotides, which implies abnormalities in thymic rearrangement. Naive, central memory and regulatory TCRB repertoires appeared to be more alike among patients than among healthy donors. Shorter templates might be favored by PCR, yet because patient and control samples were amplified and corrected together, any such skew would affect both groups equally. Because cDNA rather than genomic DNA was sequenced, highly expressing activated cells could have been over-represented, although no difference in activation and CD3 levels was found between groups. Type 1 diabetes patients showed a moderate but significant shortening of TCRB CDR3 length in all four CD4+ subsets. Because the HLA sub-analyses included only small numbers of individuals, any influence of HLA type on TCRB rearrangement was left unresolved.

The germline V gene supplies CDR1 SNHLY and CDR2 FYNNEI. Inclusive of the bounding cysteine and phenylalanine, the CDR3 is 14 residues long. The sequence is cut down to CDR3 DNA, 42 bases in frame from base 1. The entire amount of isolated RNA was reverse transcribed using the High Capacity cDNA Reverse Transcription Kit, so the sequenced TCRB transcripts were expressed ones. Deep immunoSEQ sequencing was applied to naive, central memory and regulatory T cell samples, giving an average of about 3.57 million total reads per sample. After sorted cells were lysed in RLT buffer, RNA was extracted with DNase-treated RNeasy Micro or Mini kits, with the choice depending on cell number. Each cell subset was processed on its own to prevent cross-contamination, while patient and healthy donor samples were processed together. The immunoSEQ multiplex PCR was used to amplify TCRB sequences from cDNA, yielding 87-bp fragments that span the CDR3 region. The amplicons were sequenced using the Illumina HiSeq platform. In the authors' own workflow: PCR bias was computationally corrected using synthetic template baselines, reads within Hamming distance 2 were collapsed, and singletons that could not be merged were discarded. Reads were aligned against IMGT so that V, D and J genes, CDR3 length and insertions or deletions at six rearrangement sites could be assigned. Clonotype counts were normalized to sorted cell number within each subset before computing true diversity and Gini coefficients with the tcR R package. Repertoire sharing was quantified using the overlap coefficient calculated on TCRB nucleotide sequences. Out-of-frame TCRB sequences from naive cells were analyzed to stand in for the pre-selection repertoire. TCRdb took over this immuneACCESS table, retaining in-frame rearrangements with V and J assigned. Such tables are incomplete; in checked studies, under half of the missing clones stem from an unresolved V gene, and the remainder is unexplained. The V and J calls and clone size are taken from that table; D and trimming were inferred from the DNA. The sample table shows some 900,000 clones, and 17% are seen once. About 0.025% of the sample comes from the top ten.

On this clone itself: Its antigen remains unidentified. A read error may produce the germline difference seen at one junction end.

From each donor, a single peripheral blood sample of approximately 110 mL on average was drawn into heparinised tubes. A BD FACSAria II and a panel including CD45RO, CCR7, CD25, CD127, CD95 and CD27 were used to sort naive, central memory, regulatory and stem cell-like memory CD4+ T cells. Purity was above 95% for every sorted population. PBMCs were isolated immediately by Lymphoprep density gradient centrifugation and stained directly without culture. To minimize batch effects, samples were stained and sorted in pairs, one healthy donor with one patient per experiment. The source is a woman younger than 35 in good health. The chain was built from TRBV2 and TRBJ2-2; the D gene lacks a confident call. Sequenced: naive CD4+ T cells from blood. What this sample's cell subset or site label stands for: true naive CD4+ T cells. This receptor carries the CDR3 CTSTRGTNTGELFF. The DNA sequence is TGTACCAGCACTCGCGGTACGAACACCGGGGAGCTGTTTTTT.